These T cell receptor beta chains were read from a single sample in a study of blood T cell repertoires in COVID-19. Data came from immunoSEQ multiplex PCR; TCRdb stores just in-frame clones and leaves some out. This table holds 65,000 to 85,000 clones, around 88% found once. Material for sequencing was peripheral blood. The receptors shown here come from a man over 45 with active COVID-19. Both conserved end residues are part of each CDR3. A D gene is named only where the DNA matches it firmly. Rows may omit the clone size; those that give it use once, few, many or a size class.

CDR3 length: 15
V gene: TRBV7-8
clone size: once
D gene: .
J gene: TRBJ2-3
CDR3 protein: CASSLAVLAEGEGYF
CDR3 DNA: TGTGCCAGCAGCTTAGCGGTCCTAGCGGAGGGGGAAGGGTATTTT

CDR3 length: 19
V gene: TRBV27
clone size: once
D gene: TRBD1
J gene: TRBJ2-6
CDR3 protein: CASSLFVQGAGSGANVLTF
CDR3 DNA: TGTGCCAGCAGTTTATTCGTCCAGGGGGCTGGTTCTGGGGCCAACGTCCTGACTTTC

CDR3 length: 16
V gene: TRBV7-8
clone size: .
D gene: .
J gene: TRBJ2-5
CDR3 protein: CASSLGSAGYPGQQYF
CDR3 DNA: TGTGCCAGCAGCTTAGGTTCGGCGGGCTATCCAGGCCAGCAGTACTTC

CDR3 length: 15
V gene: TRBV20-1
clone size: .
D gene: .
J gene: TRBJ2-7
CDR3 protein: CSASRAQVFTYEQYF
CDR3 DNA: TGCAGTGCTAGTAGGGCACAGGTGTTCACCTACGAGCAGTACTTC

CDR3 length: 15
V gene: TRBV7-2
clone size: .
D gene: TRBD1
J gene: TRBJ1-4
CDR3 protein: CASSFAQGENEKLFF
CDR3 DNA: TGTGCCAGCAGCTTTGCACAGGGGGAGAATGAAAAACTGTTTTTT

CDR3 length: 12
V gene: TRBV2
clone size: .
D gene: .
J gene: TRBJ2-7
CDR3 protein: CASSRARDEQYF
CDR3 DNA: TGTGCCAGCAGCCGGGCGCGGGACGAGCAGTACTTC

CDR3 length: 15
V gene: TRBV14
clone size: once
D gene: .
J gene: TRBJ2-7
CDR3 protein: CASSQDGKGTYEQYF
CDR3 DNA: TGTGCCAGCAGCCAAGATGGAAAGGGGACCTACGAGCAGTACTTC

CDR3 length: 15
V gene: TRBV2
clone size: .
D gene: .
J gene: TRBJ1-2
CDR3 protein: CASSRTGGTSYGYTF
CDR3 DNA: TGTGCCAGCAGTAGGACGGGGGGCACCAGCTATGGCTACACCTTC

CDR3 length: 16
V gene: TRBV5-4
clone size: .
D gene: TRBD2
J gene: TRBJ2-5
CDR3 protein: CASSPPARGGGETQYF
CDR3 DNA: TGTGCCAGCAGCCCCCCGGCACGGGGGGGCGGGGAGACCCAGTACTTC

CDR3 length: 14
V gene: TRBV6-1
clone size: .
D gene: .
J gene: TRBJ1-6
CDR3 protein: CASSEVSGRSPLHF
CDR3 DNA: TGTGCCAGCAGTGAAGTGTCAGGGCGTTCACCCCTCCACTTT

CDR3 length: 14
V gene: TRBV19
clone size: .
D gene: TRBD1
J gene: TRBJ2-5
CDR3 protein: CASSPGTGVETQYF
CDR3 DNA: TGTGCCAGTAGCCCCGGGACAGGGGTAGAGACCCAGTACTTC

CDR3 length: 14
V gene: TRBV6-5
clone size: .
D gene: .
J gene: TRBJ1-4
CDR3 protein: CASSYSRRDEKLFF
CDR3 DNA: TGTGCCAGCAGTTACTCCCGGCGGGATGAAAAACTGTTTTTT

CDR3 length: 19
V gene: TRBV4-1
clone size: .
D gene: .
J gene: TRBJ2-2
CDR3 protein: CASSQGPIPTGTRRGELFF
CDR3 DNA: TGCGCCAGCAGCCAGGGACCGATCCCCACCGGGACACGACGCGGGGAGCTGTTTTTT

CDR3 length: 11
V gene: TRBV25-1
clone size: .
D gene: .
J gene: TRBJ2-5
CDR3 protein: CASSAGGTQYF
CDR3 DNA: TGTGCCAGCAGTGCCGGAGGGACCCAGTACTTC

CDR3 length: 14
V gene: TRBV5-5
clone size: .
D gene: .
J gene: TRBJ1-2
CDR3 protein: CASSFALVNYGYTF
CDR3 DNA: TGTGCCAGCAGCTTTGCACTAGTTAACTATGGCTACACCTTC

CDR3 length: 16
V gene: TRBV15
clone size: once
D gene: TRBD1
J gene: TRBJ1-5
CDR3 protein: CATSPYSGQVGQPQHF
CDR3 DNA: TGTGCCACCAGCCCCTATAGCGGACAGGTCGGTCAGCCCCAGCATTTT

CDR3 length: 14
V gene: TRBV28
clone size: .
D gene: .
J gene: TRBJ1-4
CDR3 protein: CASTSWVTDEKLFF
CDR3 DNA: TGTGCCAGCACCTCGTGGGTGACAGATGAAAAACTGTTTTTT

CDR3 length: 13
V gene: TRBV7-2
clone size: few
D gene: TRBD1
J gene: TRBJ2-7
CDR3 protein: CASSRGQGNEQYF
CDR3 DNA: TGTGCCAGCAGCAGGGGACAGGGGAACGAGCAGTACTTC

CDR3 length: 14
V gene: TRBV10-2
clone size: .
D gene: TRBD1
J gene: TRBJ2-7
CDR3 protein: CASSSGQGAYEQYF
CDR3 DNA: TGCGCCAGCAGCTCTGGACAGGGAGCCTACGAGCAGTACTTC

CDR3 length: 14
V gene: TRBV29-1
clone size: .
D gene: .
J gene: TRBJ2-1
CDR3 protein: CSVVNSFSYNEQFF
CDR3 DNA: TGCAGCGTTGTAAACAGCTTCTCCTACAATGAGCAGTTCTTC

CDR3 length: 16
V gene: TRBV7-9
clone size: .
D gene: .
J gene: TRBJ1-1
CDR3 protein: CASSLAGGSEDTEAFF
CDR3 DNA: TGTGCCAGCAGCCTCGCCGGGGGGTCAGAGGACACTGAAGCTTTCTTT

CDR3 length: 14
V gene: TRBV5-1
clone size: .
D gene: .
J gene: TRBJ2-1
CDR3 protein: CASSLGQEYNEQFF
CDR3 DNA: TGCGCCAGCAGCTTAGGACAAGAATACAATGAGCAGTTCTTC

CDR3 length: 15
V gene: TRBV27
clone size: .
D gene: .
J gene: TRBJ2-5
CDR3 protein: CASSYEGFALETQYF
CDR3 DNA: TGTGCCAGCAGTTATGAGGGATTTGCCCTGGAGACCCAGTACTTC

CDR3 length: 13
V gene: TRBV5-5
clone size: once
D gene: .
J gene: TRBJ1-3
CDR3 protein: CASTLSPVNTIYF
CDR3 DNA: TGTGCCAGCACCCTGAGTCCGGTAAACACCATATATTTT

CDR3 length: 16
V gene: TRBV15
clone size: .
D gene: TRBD2
J gene: TRBJ2-2
CDR3 protein: CATSQGRAGSTGELFF
CDR3 DNA: TGTGCCACCAGCCAAGGGAGGGCAGGGAGCACCGGGGAGCTGTTTTTT

CDR3 length: 17
V gene: TRBV21-1
clone size: .
D gene: .
J gene: TRBJ2-1
CDR3 protein: CASSKDLAGASYNEQFF
CDR3 DNA: TGTGCCAGCAGCAAAGATCTAGCGGGAGCTTCCTACAATGAGCAGTTCTTC

CDR3 length: 18
V gene: TRBV15
clone size: .
D gene: TRBD2
J gene: TRBJ2-5
CDR3 protein: CATSRDLHKSGRRETQYF
CDR3 DNA: TGTGCCACCAGCAGAGATCTCCATAAGAGCGGGAGGAGAGAGACCCAGTACTTC

CDR3 length: 12
V gene: TRBV2
clone size: many
D gene: .
J gene: TRBJ1-2
CDR3 protein: CASSGLNYGYTF
CDR3 DNA: TGTGCCAGCAGTGGTCTTAACTATGGCTACACCTTC

CDR3 length: 15
V gene: TRBV6-5
clone size: .
D gene: TRBD1
J gene: TRBJ1-2
CDR3 protein: CASRRTGGRSDGYTF
CDR3 DNA: TGTGCCAGCCGAAGGACAGGGGGCCGATCGGATGGCTACACCTTC

CDR3 length: 16
V gene: TRBV23-1
clone size: .
D gene: TRBD2
J gene: TRBJ2-7
CDR3 protein: CASSQDGTSGKNEQYF
CDR3 DNA: TGCGCCAGCAGTCAGGACGGGACTAGCGGGAAGAACGAGCAGTACTTC

CDR3 length: 15
V gene: TRBV5-8
clone size: .
D gene: TRBD1
J gene: TRBJ1-3
CDR3 protein: CASSSGTVIGNTIYF
CDR3 DNA: TGTGCCAGCAGCTCAGGGACAGTTATTGGAAACACCATATATTTT

CDR3 length: 15
V gene: TRBV6-6
clone size: .
D gene: .
J gene: TRBJ2-7
CDR3 protein: CASRPAWGGTYEQYF
CDR3 DNA: TGTGCCAGCAGGCCCGCCTGGGGAGGCACCTACGAGCAGTACTTC

CDR3 length: 15
V gene: TRBV18
clone size: .
D gene: TRBD1
J gene: TRBJ2-2
CDR3 protein: CASSPGQGAVGELFF
CDR3 DNA: TGTGCCAGCTCACCCGGACAGGGGGCCGTCGGGGAGCTGTTTTTT

CDR3 length: 13
V gene: TRBV28
clone size: .
D gene: TRBD1
J gene: TRBJ1-4
CDR3 protein: CATRTGSNEKLFF
CDR3 DNA: TGTGCCACCCGGACAGGTTCTAATGAAAAACTGTTTTTT

CDR3 length: 15
V gene: TRBV5-6
clone size: .
D gene: .
J gene: TRBJ1-5
CDR3 protein: CASSLAGGFAQPQHF
CDR3 DNA: TGTGCCAGCAGCTTGGCGGGTGGATTTGCTCAGCCCCAGCATTTT

CDR3 length: 15
V gene: TRBV28
clone size: .
D gene: .
J gene: TRBJ1-3
CDR3 protein: CASSVGGARGNTIYF
CDR3 DNA: TGTGCCAGCAGTGTAGGGGGGGCGCGGGGAAACACCATATATTTT

CDR3 length: 14
V gene: TRBV7-9
clone size: .
D gene: .
J gene: TRBJ1-1
CDR3 protein: CASSLGAGDTEAFF
CDR3 DNA: TGTGCCAGCAGCTTAGGGGCAGGGGACACTGAAGCTTTCTTT

CDR3 length: 19
V gene: TRBV10-2
clone size: .
D gene: TRBD2
J gene: TRBJ2-7
CDR3 protein: CASRGTGTSGGAVRGEQYF
CDR3 DNA: TGCGCCAGCAGAGGCACCGGGACTAGCGGGGGGGCGGTACGGGGCGAGCAGTACTTC

CDR3 length: 17
V gene: TRBV6-2/TRBV6-3
clone size: .
D gene: TRBD2
J gene: TRBJ2-5
CDR3 protein: CASSYSSSGDLQETQYF
CDR3 DNA: TGTGCCAGCAGTTACTCATCTAGCGGGGATCTACAAGAGACCCAGTACTTC

CDR3 length: 14
V gene: TRBV7-8
clone size: .
D gene: .
J gene: TRBJ1-5
CDR3 protein: CASSFGRRNQPQHF
CDR3 DNA: TGTGCCAGCAGCTTCGGGAGACGAAATCAGCCCCAGCATTTT